Sequencing of this T cell receptor (beta chain) was carried out in a study of Graves' ophthalmopathy and Graves' hyperthyroidism. Study overall: Absence of ophthalmopathy within 18 months of follow-up defined stable hyperthyroidism. Study-wide results and caveats: The 13-signature model separated ophthalmopathy from stable hyperthyroidism at around 88% sensitivity and roughly 83% specificity. Detected in blood as well were most expanded thyroid clonotypes with frequency above 0.001.

As to this clonotype: Its antigen is not known.

Physicians reached a diagnosis by relying on clinical symptoms, serum thyroxine, TRAb, thyroid ultrasound and orbital computed tomography. Investigators amplified TCR beta CDR3 regions from RNA transcripts. The library came from an HTBI-primed first-round RT-PCR and a second-round multiplex PCR. Each CDR3 protein gets one entry after TCRdb re-called the multiplex PCR reads with MiXCR. The repertoire holds about 600,000 distinct CDR3 sequences, with about two fifths as singletons. The sequence was obtained from an adult man with Graves' hyperthyroidism. The specimen was peripheral blood or thyroid tissue (not recorded which).

The CDR3 reads CASSLAPGEVDYGYTF. The CDR3 nucleotides are TGTGCCAGCAGCTTAGCGCCAGGGGAGGTGGACTATGGCTACACCTTC. V usage is TRBV7-8 and J usage is TRBJ1-2, with a possible D match to TRBD1 (6 bases). V was clipped by 0 bases and J by 3 bases, with 14 bases between them. The CDR3 loop spans 16 amino acids. Per the germline V gene, CDR1 is SGHVS and CDR2 is FQNEAQ.